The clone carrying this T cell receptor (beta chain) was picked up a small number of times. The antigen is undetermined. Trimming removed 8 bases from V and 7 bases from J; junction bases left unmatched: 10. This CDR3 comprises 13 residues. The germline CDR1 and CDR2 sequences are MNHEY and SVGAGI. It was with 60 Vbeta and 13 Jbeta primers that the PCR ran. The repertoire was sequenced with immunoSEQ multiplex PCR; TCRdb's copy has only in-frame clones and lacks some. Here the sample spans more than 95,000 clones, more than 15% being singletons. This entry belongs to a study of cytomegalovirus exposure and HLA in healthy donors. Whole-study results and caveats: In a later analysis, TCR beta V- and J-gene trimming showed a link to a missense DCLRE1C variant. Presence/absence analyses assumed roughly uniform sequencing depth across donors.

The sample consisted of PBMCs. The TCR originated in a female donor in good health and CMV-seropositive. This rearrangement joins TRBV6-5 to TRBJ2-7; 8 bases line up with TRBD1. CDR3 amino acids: CASSPGQANEQYF. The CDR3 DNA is TGTGCCAGCTCCCCGGGACAGGCGAATGAGCAGTACTTC.